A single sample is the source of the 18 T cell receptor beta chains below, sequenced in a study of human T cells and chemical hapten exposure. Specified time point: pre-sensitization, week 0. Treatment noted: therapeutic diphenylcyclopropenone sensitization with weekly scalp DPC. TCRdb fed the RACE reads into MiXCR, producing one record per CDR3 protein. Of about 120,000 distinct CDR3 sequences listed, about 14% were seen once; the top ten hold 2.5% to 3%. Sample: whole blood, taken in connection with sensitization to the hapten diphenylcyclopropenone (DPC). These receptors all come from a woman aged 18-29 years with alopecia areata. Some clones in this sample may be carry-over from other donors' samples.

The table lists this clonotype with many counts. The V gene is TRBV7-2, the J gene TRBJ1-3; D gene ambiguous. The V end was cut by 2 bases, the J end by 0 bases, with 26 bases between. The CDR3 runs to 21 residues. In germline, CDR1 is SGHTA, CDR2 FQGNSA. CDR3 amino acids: CASSLRPWSPSRRFSGNTIYF. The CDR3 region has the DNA TGTGCCAGCAGCTTACGCCCCTGGTCCCCGTCCCGAAGGTTCTCTGGAAACACCATATATTTT.

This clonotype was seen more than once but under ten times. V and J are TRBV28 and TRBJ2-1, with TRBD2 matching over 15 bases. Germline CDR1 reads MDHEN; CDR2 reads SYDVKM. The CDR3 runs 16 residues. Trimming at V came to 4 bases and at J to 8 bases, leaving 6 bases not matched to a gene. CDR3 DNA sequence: TGTGCCAGCAGTTCATGGACTAGCGGGGGGGCCGATGAGCAGTTCTTC. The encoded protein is CASSSWTSGGADEQFF.

Here the CDR3 reads CASSPRGAAHNSYEQYF. The CDR3 DNA reads as TGTGCCAGCAGCCCGCGAGGGGCAGCGCACAACTCCTACGAGCAGTACTTC. This rearrangement joins TRBV11-2 to TRBJ2-7, with D perhaps given as TRBD1 or TRBD2 (5 bases each). Germline V gives CDR1 SGHAT, CDR2 FQNNGV. CDR3 length equals 17 residues. V lost 5 bases, J lost 0 bases, and 20 bases lay in between.

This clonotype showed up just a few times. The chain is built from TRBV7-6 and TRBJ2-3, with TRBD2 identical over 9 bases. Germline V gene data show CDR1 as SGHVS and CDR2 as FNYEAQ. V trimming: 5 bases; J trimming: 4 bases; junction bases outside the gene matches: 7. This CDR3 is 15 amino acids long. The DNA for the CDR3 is TGTGCCAGCAGCCCACTCGGCGGGGGGGCAGATACGCAGTATTTT. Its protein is CASSPLGGGADTQYF.

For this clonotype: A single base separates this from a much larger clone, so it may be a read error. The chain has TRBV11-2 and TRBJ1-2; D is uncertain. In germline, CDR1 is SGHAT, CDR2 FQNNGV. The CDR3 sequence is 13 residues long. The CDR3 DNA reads TGTGCCAGCAGCGAGCTGGGATTCTATGGCCACACCTTC. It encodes CASSELGFYGHTF.

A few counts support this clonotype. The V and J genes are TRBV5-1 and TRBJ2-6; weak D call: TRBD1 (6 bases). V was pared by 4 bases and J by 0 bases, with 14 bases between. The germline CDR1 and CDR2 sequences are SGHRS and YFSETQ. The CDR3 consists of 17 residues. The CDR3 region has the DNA TGCGCCAGCAGCCCAGAACAGGGTTCCTCTGGGGCCAACGTCCTGACTTTC. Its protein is CASSPEQGSSGANVLTF.

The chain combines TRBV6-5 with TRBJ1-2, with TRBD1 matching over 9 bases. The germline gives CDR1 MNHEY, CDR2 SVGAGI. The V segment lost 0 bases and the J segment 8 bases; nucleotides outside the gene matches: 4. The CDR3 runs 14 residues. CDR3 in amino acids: CASSYSGQGGGYTF. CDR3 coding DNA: TGTGCCAGCAGTTACTCGGGACAGGGCGGAGGCTACACCTTC.

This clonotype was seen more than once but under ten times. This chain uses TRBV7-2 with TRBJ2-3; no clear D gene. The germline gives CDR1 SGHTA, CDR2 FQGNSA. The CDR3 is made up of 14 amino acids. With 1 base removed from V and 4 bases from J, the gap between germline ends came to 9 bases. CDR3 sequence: CASSLGAAPDTQYF. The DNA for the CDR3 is TGTGCCAGCAGCTTAGGGGCAGCCCCAGATACGCAGTATTTT.

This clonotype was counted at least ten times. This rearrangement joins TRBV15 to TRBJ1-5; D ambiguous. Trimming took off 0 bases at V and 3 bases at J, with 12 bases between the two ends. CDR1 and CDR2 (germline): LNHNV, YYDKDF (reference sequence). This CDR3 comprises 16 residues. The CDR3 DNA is TGTGCCACCAGCAGAGATTTTCCCCAGCCCAATCAGCCCCAGCATTTT. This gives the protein CATSRDFPQPNQPQHF.

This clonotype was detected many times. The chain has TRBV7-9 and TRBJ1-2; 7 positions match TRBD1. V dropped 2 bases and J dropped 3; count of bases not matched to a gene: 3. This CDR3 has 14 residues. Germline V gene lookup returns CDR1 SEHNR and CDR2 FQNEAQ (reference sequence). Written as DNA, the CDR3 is TGTGCCAGCAGCTTAACGGACAGGCACTATGGCTACACCTTC. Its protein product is CASSLTDRHYGYTF.

The CDR3 bases are TGTGCCAGCTCAGCGGACAGTAATTCACCCCTCCACTTT. It is translated as CASSADSNSPLHF. The chain employs TRBV18 and TRBJ1-6; maybe TRBD1 (6 bases). V lost 5 bases and J 6 bases, leaving 8 bases between the germline ends. The CDR3 consists of 13 residues. Germline V gene data show CDR1 as KGHSH and CDR2 as LQKENI.

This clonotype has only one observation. The CDR3 spells CASSSAPNSPLHF. CDR3 coding DNA: TGTGCCAGCAGCTCTGCCCCAAATTCACCCCTCCACTTT. The chain recombines TRBV11-2 with TRBJ1-6, with D hard to call. Germline CDR1 is SGHAT and CDR2 is FQNNGV. The CDR3 contains 13 residues. Trimming took 4 bases from V and 7 from J, leaving 8 bases between them.

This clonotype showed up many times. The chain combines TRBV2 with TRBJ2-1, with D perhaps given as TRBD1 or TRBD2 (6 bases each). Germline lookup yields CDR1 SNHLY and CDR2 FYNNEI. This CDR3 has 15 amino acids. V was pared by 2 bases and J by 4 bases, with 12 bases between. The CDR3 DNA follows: TGTGCCAGCAGTGAACAGACGGGGGCATACAATGAGCAGTTCTTC. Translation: CASSEQTGAYNEQFF.

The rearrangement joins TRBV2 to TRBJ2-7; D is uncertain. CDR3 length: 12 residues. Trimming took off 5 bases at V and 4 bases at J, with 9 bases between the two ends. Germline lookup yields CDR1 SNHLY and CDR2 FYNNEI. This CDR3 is CASSYDGYEQYF. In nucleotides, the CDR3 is TGTGCCAGCAGTTACGACGGATACGAGCAGTACTTC.

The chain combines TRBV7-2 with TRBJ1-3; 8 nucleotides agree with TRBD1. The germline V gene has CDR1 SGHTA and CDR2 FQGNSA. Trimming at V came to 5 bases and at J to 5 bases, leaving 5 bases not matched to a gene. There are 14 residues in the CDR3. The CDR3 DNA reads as TGTGCCAGCAGCCGGGGACAGGCACGAAACACCATATATTTT. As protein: CASSRGQARNTIYF.

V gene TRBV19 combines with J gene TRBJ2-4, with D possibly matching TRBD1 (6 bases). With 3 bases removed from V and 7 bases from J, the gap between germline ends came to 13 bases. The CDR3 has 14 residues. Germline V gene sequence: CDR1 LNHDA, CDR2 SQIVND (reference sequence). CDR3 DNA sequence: TGTGCCAGTAGTATGGGGGCAGGGGACAACATTCAGTACTTC. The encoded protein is CASSMGAGDNIQYF.

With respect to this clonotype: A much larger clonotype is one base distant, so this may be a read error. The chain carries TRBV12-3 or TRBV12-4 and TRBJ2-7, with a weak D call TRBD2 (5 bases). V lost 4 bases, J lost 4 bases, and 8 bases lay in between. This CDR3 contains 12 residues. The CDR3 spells CASSYWEYEQYF. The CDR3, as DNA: TGTGCCAGCAGTTACTGGGAGTACGAGCAGTACTTC.

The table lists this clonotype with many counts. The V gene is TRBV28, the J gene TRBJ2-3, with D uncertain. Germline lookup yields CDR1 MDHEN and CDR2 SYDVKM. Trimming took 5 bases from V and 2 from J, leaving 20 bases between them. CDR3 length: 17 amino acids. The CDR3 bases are TGTGCCAGCAGTCCAACCTTAACTCCTCCTTACACAGATACGCAGTATTTT. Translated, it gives CASSPTLTPPYTDTQYF.